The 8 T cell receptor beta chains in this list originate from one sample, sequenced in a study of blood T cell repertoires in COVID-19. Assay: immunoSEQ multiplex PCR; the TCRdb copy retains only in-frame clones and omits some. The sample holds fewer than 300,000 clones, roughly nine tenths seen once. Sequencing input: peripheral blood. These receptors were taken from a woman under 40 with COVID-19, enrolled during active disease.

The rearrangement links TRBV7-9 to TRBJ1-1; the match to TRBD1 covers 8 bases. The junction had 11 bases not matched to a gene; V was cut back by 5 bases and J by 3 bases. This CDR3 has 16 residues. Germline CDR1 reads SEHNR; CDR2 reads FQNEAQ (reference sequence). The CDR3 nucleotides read TGTGCCAGCAGCCCCCTGACAGGGGCTAGAGACACTGAAGCTTTCTTT. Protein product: CASSPLTGARDTEAFF.

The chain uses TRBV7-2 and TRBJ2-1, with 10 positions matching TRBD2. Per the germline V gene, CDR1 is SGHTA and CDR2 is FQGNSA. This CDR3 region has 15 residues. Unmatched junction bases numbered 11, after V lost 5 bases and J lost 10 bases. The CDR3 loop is CASSPSGRAVEEQFF. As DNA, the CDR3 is TGTGCCAGCAGCCCGAGCGGGAGGGCCGTTGAGGAGCAGTTCTTC.

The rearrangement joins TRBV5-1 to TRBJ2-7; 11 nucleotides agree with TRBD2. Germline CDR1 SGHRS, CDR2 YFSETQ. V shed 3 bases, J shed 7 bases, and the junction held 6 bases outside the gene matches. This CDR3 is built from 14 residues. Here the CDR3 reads CASSSTSGEEEQYF. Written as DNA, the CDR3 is TGCGCCAGCAGCTCGACTAGCGGGGAAGAGGAGCAGTACTTC.

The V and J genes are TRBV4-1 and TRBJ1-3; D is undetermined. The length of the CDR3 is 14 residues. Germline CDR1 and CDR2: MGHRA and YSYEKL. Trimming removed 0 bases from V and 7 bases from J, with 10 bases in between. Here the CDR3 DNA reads TGCGCCAGCAGCCAAGATAGAGAGTCCAACACCATATATTTT. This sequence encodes CASSQDRESNTIYF.

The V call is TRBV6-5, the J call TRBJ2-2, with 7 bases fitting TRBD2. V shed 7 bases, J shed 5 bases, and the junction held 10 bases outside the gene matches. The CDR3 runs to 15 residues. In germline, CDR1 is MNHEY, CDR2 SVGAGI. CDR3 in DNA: TGTGCCAGCACCCTAACCCCGGGAGGTACCGGGGAGCTGTTTTTT. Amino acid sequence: CASTLTPGGTGELFF.

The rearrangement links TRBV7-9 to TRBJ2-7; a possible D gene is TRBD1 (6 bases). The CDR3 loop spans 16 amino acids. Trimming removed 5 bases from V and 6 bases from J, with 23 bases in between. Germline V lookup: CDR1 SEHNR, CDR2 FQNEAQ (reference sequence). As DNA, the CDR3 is TGTGCCAGCAGCCCGTCGTACAAGACAGGTAGGCTCGAGCAGTACTTC. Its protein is CASSPSYKTGRLEQYF.

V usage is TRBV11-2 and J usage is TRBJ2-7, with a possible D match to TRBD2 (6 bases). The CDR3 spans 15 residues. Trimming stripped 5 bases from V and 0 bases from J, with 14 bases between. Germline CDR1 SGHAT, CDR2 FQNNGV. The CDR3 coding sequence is TGTGCCAGCAGCCCCGGGACGGGGGTCTCCTACGAGCAGTACTTC. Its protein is CASSPGTGVSYEQYF. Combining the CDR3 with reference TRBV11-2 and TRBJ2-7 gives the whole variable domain EAGVAQSPRYKIIEKRQSVAFWCNPISGHATLYWYQQILGQGPKLLIQFQNNGVVDDSQLPKDRFSAERLKGVDSTLKIQPAKLEDSAVYLCASSPGTGVSYEQYFGPGTRLTVT.

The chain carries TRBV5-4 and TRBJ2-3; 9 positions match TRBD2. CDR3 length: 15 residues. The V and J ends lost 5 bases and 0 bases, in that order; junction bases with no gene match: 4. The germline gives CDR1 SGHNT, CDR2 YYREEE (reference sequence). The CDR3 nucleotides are TGTGCCAGCAGGCTAGCGGGACCCAGCACAGATACGCAGTATTTT. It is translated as CASRLAGPSTDTQYF.